The T cell receptor (beta chain) under discussion was sequenced for a study of T cell responses to AZD1222 COVID-19 vaccine. Turning to this clone: Its antigen remains unidentified.

Findings and limits, study-wide: Reportedly, nearly half of unique spike TCRs recognized epitopes outside B.1.351/B.1.1.7 mutations. Spike-specific TCR breadth and depth were elevated following two AZD1222 doses.

The CDR3 spans 17 residues. V dropped 6 bases and J dropped 0 bases, with 21 bases sitting between them. Per the germline V gene, CDR1 is MNHNS and CDR2 is SASEGT. Libraries were prepared by immunoSEQ multiplex PCR; TCRdb keeps only in-frame clonotypes and omits some of them. The sample holds approximately 64,000 clones; 85% to 95% are singletons and the top ten take 6.3%. Sequencing was performed on peripheral blood, taken 28 days after the second dose of the MenACWY control vaccine. V usage is TRBV6-1 and J usage is TRBJ2-7; tentatively, D is TRBD1 or TRBD2 (5 bases each). This receptor was identified in an adult who received the MenACWY meningococcal vaccine as a control. The CDR3 here is CASSESLGRESSYEQYF. The CDR3 DNA follows: TGTGCCAGCAGCGAAAGCCTGGGACGGGAAAGCTCCTACGAGCAGTACTTC.